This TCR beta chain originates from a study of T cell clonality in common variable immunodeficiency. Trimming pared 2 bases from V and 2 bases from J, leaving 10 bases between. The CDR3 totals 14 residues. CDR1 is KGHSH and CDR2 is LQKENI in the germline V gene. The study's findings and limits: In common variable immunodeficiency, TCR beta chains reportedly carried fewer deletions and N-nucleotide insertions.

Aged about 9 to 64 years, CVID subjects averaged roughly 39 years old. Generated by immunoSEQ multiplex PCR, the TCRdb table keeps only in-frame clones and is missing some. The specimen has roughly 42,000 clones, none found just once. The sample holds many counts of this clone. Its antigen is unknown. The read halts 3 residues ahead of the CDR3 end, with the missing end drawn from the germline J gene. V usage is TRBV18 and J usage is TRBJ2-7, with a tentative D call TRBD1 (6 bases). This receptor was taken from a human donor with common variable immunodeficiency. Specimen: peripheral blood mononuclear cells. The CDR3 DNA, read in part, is TGTGCCAGCTCACCAGGACAGTTTGCCTACGAG. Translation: CASSPGQFAYE. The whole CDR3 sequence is CASSPGQFAYEQYF.